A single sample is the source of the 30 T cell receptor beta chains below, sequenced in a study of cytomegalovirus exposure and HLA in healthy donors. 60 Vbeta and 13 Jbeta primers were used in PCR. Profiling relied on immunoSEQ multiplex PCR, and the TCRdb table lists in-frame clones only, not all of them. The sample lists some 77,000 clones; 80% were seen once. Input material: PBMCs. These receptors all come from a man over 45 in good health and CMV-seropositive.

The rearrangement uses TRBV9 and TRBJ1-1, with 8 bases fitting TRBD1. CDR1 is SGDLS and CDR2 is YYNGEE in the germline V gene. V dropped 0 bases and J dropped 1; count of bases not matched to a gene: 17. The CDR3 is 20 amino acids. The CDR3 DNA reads TGTGCCAGCAGCGTAGTCGGACCATCGGGGCAGGGGGCGCAGAACACTGAAGCTTTCTTT. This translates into CASSVVGPSGQGAQNTEAFF.

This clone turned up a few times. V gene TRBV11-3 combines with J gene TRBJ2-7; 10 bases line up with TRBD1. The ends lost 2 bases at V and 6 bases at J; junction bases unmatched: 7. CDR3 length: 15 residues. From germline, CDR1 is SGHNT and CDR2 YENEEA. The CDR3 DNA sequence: TGTGCCAGCAGCTTAAGCGGGACAGGGGTTTCCGAGCAGTACTTC. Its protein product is CASSLSGTGVSEQYF.

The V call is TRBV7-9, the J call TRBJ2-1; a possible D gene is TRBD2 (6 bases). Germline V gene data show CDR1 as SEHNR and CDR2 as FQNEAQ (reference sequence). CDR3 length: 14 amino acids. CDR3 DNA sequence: TGTGCTACGCACGGGCTAGCGTCCTACAATGAGCAGTTCTTC. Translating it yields CATHGLASYNEQFF.

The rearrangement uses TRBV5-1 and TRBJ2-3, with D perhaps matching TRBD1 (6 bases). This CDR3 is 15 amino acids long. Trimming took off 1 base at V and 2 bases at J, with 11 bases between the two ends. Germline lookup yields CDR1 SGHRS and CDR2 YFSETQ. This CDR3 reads CASSLQGISTDTQYF. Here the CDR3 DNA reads TGCGCCAGCAGCTTGCAGGGGATCTCCACAGATACGCAGTATTTT.

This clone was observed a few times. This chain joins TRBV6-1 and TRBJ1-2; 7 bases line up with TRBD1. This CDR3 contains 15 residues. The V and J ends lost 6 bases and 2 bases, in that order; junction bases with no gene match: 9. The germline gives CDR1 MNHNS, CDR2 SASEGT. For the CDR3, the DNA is TGTGCCAGCAGGGAAACACCGGGACAGAACTATGGCTACACCTTC. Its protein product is CASRETPGQNYGYTF.

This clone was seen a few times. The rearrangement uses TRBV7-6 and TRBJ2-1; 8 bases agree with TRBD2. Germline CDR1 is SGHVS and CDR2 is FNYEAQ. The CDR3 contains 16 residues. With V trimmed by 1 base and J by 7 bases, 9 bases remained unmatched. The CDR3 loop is CASSLGVYGRGNEQFF. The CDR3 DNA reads TGTGCCAGCAGCTTAGGGGTGTACGGGAGGGGAAATGAGCAGTTCTTC.

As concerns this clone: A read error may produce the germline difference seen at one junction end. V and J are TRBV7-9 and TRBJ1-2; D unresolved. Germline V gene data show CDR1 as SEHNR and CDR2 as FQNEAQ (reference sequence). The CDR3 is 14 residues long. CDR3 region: CSSSLQAVNYGYTF. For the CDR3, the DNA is TGTTCCAGCAGCTTACAAGCGGTAAACTATGGCTACACCTTC.

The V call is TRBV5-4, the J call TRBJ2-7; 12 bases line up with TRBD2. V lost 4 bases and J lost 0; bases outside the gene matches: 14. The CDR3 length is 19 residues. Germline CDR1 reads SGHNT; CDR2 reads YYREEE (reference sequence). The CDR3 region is CASSTARGLAGPSSYEQYF. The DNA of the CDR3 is TGTGCCAGCAGCACGGCTAGAGGACTAGCGGGACCGAGCTCCTACGAGCAGTACTTC.

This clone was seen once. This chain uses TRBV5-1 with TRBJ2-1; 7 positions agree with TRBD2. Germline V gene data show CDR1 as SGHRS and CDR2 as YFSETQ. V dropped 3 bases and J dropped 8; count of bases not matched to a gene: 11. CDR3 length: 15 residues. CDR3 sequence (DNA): TGCGCCAGCAGCTCGGGGGGACTTACCGTGGATGAGCAGTTCTTC. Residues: CASSSGGLTVDEQFF.

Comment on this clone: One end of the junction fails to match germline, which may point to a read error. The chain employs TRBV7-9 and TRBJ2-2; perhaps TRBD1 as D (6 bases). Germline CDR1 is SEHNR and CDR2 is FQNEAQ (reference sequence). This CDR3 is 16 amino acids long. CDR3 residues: CSSSLRQVERPGELFF. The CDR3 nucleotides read TGTTCCAGCAGCCTCAGACAGGTGGAACGGCCCGGGGAGCTGTTTTTT.

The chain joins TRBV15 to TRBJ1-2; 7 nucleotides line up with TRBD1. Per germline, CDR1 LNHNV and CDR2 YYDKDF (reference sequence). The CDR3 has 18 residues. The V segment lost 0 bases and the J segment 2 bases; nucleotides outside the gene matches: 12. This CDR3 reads CATSRDLGHRGRNYGYTF. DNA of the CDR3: TGTGCCACCAGCAGAGACTTGGGCCATAGGGGGCGGAACTATGGCTACACCTTC.

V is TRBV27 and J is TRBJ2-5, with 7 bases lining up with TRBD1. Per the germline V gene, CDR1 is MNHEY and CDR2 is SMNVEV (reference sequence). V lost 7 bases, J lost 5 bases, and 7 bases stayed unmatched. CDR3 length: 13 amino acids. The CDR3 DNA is TGTGCCAGCATGAGACAGGGTCAGGAGACCCAGTACTTC. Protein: CASMRQGQETQYF.

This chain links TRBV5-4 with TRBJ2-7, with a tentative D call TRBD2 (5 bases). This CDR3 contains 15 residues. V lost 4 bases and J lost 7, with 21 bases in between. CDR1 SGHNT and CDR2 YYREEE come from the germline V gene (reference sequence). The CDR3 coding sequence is TGTGCCAGCAGCATTGGGCGCGGGCTGGTAGGGGAGCAGTACTTC. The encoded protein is CASSIGRGLVGEQYF.

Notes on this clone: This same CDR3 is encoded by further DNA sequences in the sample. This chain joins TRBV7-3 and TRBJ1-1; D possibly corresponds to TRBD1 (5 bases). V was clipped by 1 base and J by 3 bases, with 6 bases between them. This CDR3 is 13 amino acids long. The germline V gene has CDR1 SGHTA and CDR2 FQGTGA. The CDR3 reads CASSLSRDTEAFF. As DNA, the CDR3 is TGTGCCAGCAGCTTAAGCAGGGACACTGAAGCTTTCTTT. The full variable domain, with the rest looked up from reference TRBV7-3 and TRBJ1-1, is GAGVSQTPSNKVTEKGKYVELRCDPISGHTALYWYRQSLGQGPEFLIYFQGTGAADDSGLPNDRFFAVRPEGSVSTLKIQRTERGDSAVYLCASSLSRDTEAFFGQGTRLTVV.

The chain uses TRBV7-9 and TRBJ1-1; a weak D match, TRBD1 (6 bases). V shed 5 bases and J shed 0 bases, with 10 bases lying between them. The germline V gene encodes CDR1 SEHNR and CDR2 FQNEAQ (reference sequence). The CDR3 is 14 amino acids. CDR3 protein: CASSAGQMNTEAFF. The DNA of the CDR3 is TGTGCCAGCAGCGCCGGACAGATGAACACTGAAGCTTTCTTT.

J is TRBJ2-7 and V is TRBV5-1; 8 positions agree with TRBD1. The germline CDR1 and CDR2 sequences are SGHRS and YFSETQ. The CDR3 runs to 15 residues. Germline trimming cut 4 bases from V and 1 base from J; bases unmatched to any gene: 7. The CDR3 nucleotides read TGCGCCAGCAGCCACGGAGGACAGGGATCCTACGAGCAGTACTTC. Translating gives CASSHGGQGSYEQYF.

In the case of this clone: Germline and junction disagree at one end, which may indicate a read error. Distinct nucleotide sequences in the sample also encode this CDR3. CDR3 coding DNA: TGTGCCAGCTCACCAGGGCAGGGGAGCTCCTATGAGCAGTACTTC. The encoded protein is CASSPGQGSSYEQYF. V and J are TRBV18 and TRBJ2-7; tentative D call: TRBD1 (6 bases). The length of the CDR3 is 15 residues. CDR1 and CDR2 (germline): KGHSH, LQKENI.

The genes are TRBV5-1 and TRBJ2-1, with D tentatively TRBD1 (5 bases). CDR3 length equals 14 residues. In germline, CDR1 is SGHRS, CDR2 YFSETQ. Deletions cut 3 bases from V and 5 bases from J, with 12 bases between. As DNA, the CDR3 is TGCGCCAGCAGCTCGGTCAGGGCAGACAATGAGCAGTTCTTC. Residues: CASSSVRADNEQFF.

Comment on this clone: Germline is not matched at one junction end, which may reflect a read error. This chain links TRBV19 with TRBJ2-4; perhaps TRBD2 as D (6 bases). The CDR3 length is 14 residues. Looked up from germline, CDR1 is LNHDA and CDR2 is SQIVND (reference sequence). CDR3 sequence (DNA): TGTGCCAGTCGTAACCCGGGAGACTCAAACAGTCAGTACTTC. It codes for CASRNPGDSNSQYF. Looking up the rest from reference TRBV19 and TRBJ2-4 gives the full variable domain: DGGITQSPKYLFRKEGQNVTLSCEQNLNHDAMYWYRQDPGQGLRLIYYSQIVNDFQKGDIAEGYSVSREKKESFPLTVTSAQKNPTAFYLCASRNPGDSNSQYFGAGTRLSVL.

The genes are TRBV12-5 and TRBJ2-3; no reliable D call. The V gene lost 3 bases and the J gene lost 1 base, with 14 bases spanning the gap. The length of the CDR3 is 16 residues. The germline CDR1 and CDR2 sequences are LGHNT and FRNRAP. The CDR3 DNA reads TGTGCTAGTGGTTTCCGAAGAGAGGCGGGCACAGATACGCAGTATTTT. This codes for CASGFRREAGTDTQYF.

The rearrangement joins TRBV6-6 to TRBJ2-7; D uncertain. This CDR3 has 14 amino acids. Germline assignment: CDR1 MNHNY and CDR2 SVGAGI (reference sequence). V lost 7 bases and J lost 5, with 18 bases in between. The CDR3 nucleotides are TGTGCCAGCACCAACAGTTTTTTGGTCCACGAGCAGTACTTC. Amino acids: CASTNSFLVHEQYF.

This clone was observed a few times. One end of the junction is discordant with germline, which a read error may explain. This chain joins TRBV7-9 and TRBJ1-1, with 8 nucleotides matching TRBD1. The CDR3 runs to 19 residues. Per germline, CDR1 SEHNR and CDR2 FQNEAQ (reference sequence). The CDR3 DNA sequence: TGTTCCAGTCAGGGTTCGGAGACAGGGGTCTACTCTATGAACACTGAAGCTTTCTTT. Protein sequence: CSSQGSETGVYSMNTEAFF.

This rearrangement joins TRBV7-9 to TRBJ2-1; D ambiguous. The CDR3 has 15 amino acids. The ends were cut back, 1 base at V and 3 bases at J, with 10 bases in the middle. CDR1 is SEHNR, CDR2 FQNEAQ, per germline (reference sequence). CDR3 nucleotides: TGTGCCAGCAGCTTAGGGGCTACAGACTACAATGAGCAGTTCTTC. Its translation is CASSLGATDYNEQFF.

CDR3 region: CATGSGAELDTQYF. The CDR3 nucleotides are TGTGCCACTGGTAGCGGGGCCGAATTAGATACGCAGTATTTT. The chain links TRBV19 to TRBJ2-3; 8 bases match TRBD2. V trimming: 10 bases; J trimming: 5 bases; junction bases outside the gene matches: 11. There are 14 residues in the CDR3. Germline values: CDR1 LNHDA, CDR2 SQIVND (reference sequence).

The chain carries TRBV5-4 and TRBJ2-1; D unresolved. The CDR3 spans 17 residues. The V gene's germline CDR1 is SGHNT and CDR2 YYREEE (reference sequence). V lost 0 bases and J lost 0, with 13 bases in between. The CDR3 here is CASSLGRGQSSYNEQFF. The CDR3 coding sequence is TGTGCCAGCAGCTTGGGTCGCGGCCAGAGCTCCTACAATGAGCAGTTCTTC.

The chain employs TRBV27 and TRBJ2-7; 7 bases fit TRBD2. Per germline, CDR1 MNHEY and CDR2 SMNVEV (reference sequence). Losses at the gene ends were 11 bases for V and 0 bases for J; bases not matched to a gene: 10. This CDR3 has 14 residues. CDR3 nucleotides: TGTGCCGGCGCACCGGGGAGGGACTCCTACGAGCAGTACTTC. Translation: CAGAPGRDSYEQYF.

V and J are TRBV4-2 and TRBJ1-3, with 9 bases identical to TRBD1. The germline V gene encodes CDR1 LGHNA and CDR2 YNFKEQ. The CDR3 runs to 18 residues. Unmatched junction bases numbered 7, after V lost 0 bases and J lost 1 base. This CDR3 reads CASSQDPDRGWSGNTIYF. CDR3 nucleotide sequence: TGTGCCAGCAGCCAAGATCCGGACAGGGGTTGGTCTGGAAACACCATATATTTT.

The CDR3 reads CASSPRGASGRGDTQYF. The CDR3 DNA reads TGTGCCAGCAGCCCCCGGGGGGCTAGCGGGAGGGGAGATACGCAGTATTTT. This chain connects TRBV7-8 to TRBJ2-3, with 12 bases identical to TRBD2. CDR3 length equals 17 residues. The trim removed 5 bases at V and 5 bases at J, leaving 11 bases unmatched. Germline V gene data show CDR1 as SGHVS and CDR2 as FQNEAQ.

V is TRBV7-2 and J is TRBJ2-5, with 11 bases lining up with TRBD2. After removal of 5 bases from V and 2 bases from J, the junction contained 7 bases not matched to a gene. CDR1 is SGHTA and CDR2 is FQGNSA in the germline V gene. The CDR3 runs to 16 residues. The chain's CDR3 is CASSQRLAGTQETQYF. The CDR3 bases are TGTGCCAGCAGCCAAAGACTAGCGGGGACACAAGAGACCCAGTACTTC.

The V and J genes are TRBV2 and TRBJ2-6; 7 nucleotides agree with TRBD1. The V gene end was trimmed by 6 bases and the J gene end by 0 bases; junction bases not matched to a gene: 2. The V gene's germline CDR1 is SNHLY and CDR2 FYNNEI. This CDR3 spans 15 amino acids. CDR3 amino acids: CASRDRPSGANVLTF. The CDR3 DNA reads TGTGCCAGCAGGGACAGGCCCTCTGGGGCCAACGTCCTGACTTTC.